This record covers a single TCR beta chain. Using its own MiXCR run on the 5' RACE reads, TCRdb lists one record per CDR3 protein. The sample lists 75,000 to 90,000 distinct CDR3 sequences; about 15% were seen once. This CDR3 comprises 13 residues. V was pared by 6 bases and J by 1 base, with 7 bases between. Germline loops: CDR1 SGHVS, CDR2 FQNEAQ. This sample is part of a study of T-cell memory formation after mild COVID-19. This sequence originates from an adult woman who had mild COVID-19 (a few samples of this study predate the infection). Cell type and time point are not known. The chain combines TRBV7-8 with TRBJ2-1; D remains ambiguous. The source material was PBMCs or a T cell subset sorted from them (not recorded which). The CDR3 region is CASSMGSYNEQFF. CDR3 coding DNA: TGTGCCAGCAGTATGGGGTCCTACAATGAGCAGTTCTTC.